Sequencing of this T cell receptor (beta chain) was carried out in a study of T cell responses to AZD1222 COVID-19 vaccine. The study's findings and limits: Mostly white British, mostly female donors; authors suggested clonal diversity may be underestimated. None of the repertoires were sampled until the peak T cell response had passed.

Sequenced by immunoSEQ multiplex PCR; TCRdb stores in-frame clones only, minus some. Among 150,000 to 200,000 clones, roughly nine tenths were seen once, and the ten largest hold approximately 1.3%. Second-dose timings of about 4 or about 12 weeks were pooled. Details on this clone: Its antigen is undetermined.

The CDR3 is 14 residues long. CDR1 LNHDA and CDR2 SQIVND come from the germline V gene (reference sequence). Trimming took off 6 bases at V and 7 bases at J, with 15 bases between the two ends. The input for sequencing was peripheral blood, taken 28 days after the second AZD1222 dose. The receptor was isolated from an adult who received the AZD1222 COVID-19 vaccine. V usage is TRBV19 and J usage is TRBJ1-4; D is unresolved. CDR3 amino acids: CASSAVSRGEKLFF. DNA for the CDR3: TGTGCCAGTAGCGCGGTATCACGAGGTGAAAAACTGTTTTTT.